This T cell receptor beta chain was profiled in a study of blood T cell repertoires in COVID-19. Looking at the study overall: Sites across the United States, Italy and Spain contributed samples from acute and convalescent COVID-19.

Authors' processing steps: Amplification of reference gene primers provided the estimated nucleated cell counts. TCRdb's copy holds only in-frame clones and misses some; the assay was immunoSEQ multiplex PCR. V and J calls and clone size are given by that table; D and trimming were obtained from the DNA. The table lists 300,000 to 400,000 clones, about nine tenths of them singletons. Unmatched junction bases numbered 12, after V lost 3 bases and J lost 1 base. Germline lookup yields CDR1 GTSNPN and CDR2 SVGIG (reference sequence). The CDR3 covers 17 residues. Seattle participants joined during active infection and were tracked over time.

The V gene is TRBV30, the J gene TRBJ1-3; 7 bases are a match to TRBD1. The material sequenced was peripheral blood. The sequence derives from a woman aged 50 to 65 with COVID-19, enrolled during active disease. CDR3 in DNA: TGTGCCTGGAGAACAGGGGCAGTGTGGGATTCTGGAAACACCATATATTTT. Protein: CAWRTGAVWDSGNTIYF. Based on the CDR3 plus reference TRBV30 and TRBJ1-3, the full variable domain is SQTIHQWPATLVQPVGSPLSLECTVEGTSNPNLYWYRQAAGRGLQLLFYSVGIGQISSEVPQNLSASRPQDRQFILSSKKLLLSDSGFYLCAWRTGAVWDSGNTIYFGEGSWLTVV.